One sample yielded the 19 T cell receptor beta chains listed below, sequenced in a study of early T cells in non-severe SARS-CoV-2 infection. One entry per CDR3 protein, called by TCRdb with MiXCR from the 5' RACE reads. The table includes 75,000 to 100,000 distinct CDR3 sequences, 13% to 15% detected once. The specimen sequenced was whole blood. The receptors stem from an adult who was a healthcare worker with PCR-confirmed SARS-CoV-2 infection or an uninfected control (not recorded which).

The sample holds a few counts of this clonotype. The V and J genes are TRBV20-1 and TRBJ2-3; 8 nucleotides align to TRBD2. CDR3 length: 15 residues. V trimming: 4 bases; J trimming: 6 bases; junction bases outside the gene matches: 12. Looked up from germline, CDR1 is DFQATT and CDR2 is SNEGSKA (reference sequence). CDR3 residues: CSATRTSRSGDTQYF. Written as DNA, the CDR3 is TGCAGTGCTACCAGGACTAGCAGATCCGGCGATACGCAGTATTTT.

This clonotype was seen repeatedly, ten times or more. The rearrangement uses TRBV11-1 and TRBJ2-2; D gene unclear. Trimming pared 1 base from V and 1 base from J, leaving 4 bases between. This CDR3 has 14 residues. From germline, CDR1 is SGHAT and CDR2 FQDESV (reference sequence). The CDR3 loop reads CASSLVLNTGELFF. As DNA, the CDR3 is TGTGCCAGCAGCTTAGTCCTGAACACCGGGGAGCTGTTTTTT.

The chain joins TRBV4-1 to TRBJ1-1; D ambiguous. The CDR3 extends over 14 amino acids. V was trimmed by 1 base and J by 5 bases, leaving 11 bases between them. Germline V gives CDR1 MGHRA, CDR2 YSYEKL. The CDR3 region has the DNA TGCGCCAGCAGCCAAGTAGGAGTTGGGACTGAAGCTTTCTTT. It specifies CASSQVGVGTEAFF.

This clonotype was recorded a few times. One end of the junction does not line up with germline, which may come from a read error. The chain uses TRBV29-1 and TRBJ2-7, with D possibly being TRBD1 (5 bases). CDR1 is SQVTM and CDR2 is ANQGSEA in the germline V gene. This CDR3 has 9 residues. The CDR3 coding sequence is TGCAGCGTTGAAGCAGCGCAGGGATTC. Protein: CSVEAAQGF.

This clonotype was seen ten or more times. The chain recombines TRBV7-9 with TRBJ2-1; D might be TRBD1 (5 bases). With 3 bases removed from V and 9 bases from J, the gap between germline ends came to 9 bases. The length of the CDR3 is 12 residues. Germline V gene sequence: CDR1 SEHNR, CDR2 FQNEAQ (reference sequence). The CDR3 protein is CASSFQGGEQFF. The CDR3 DNA reads TGTGCCAGCAGCTTCCAGGGCGGTGAGCAGTTCTTC. Full variable domain (rest looked up from reference TRBV7-9 and TRBJ2-1): DTGVSQNPRHKITKRGQNVTFRCDPISEHNRLYWYRQTLGQGPEFLTYFQNEAQLEKSRLLSDRFSAERPKGSFSTLEIQRTEQGDSAMYLCASSFQGGEQFFGPGTRLTVL.

The sample holds a few counts of this clonotype. The rearrangement joins TRBV6-5 to TRBJ2-7; D is unresolved. The V end lost 2 bases, the J end lost 5 bases, and 10 bases lay between the germline ends. Germline-derived CDR1 and CDR2 are MNHEY and SVGAGI. The CDR3 is made up of 13 amino acids. The CDR3 loop is CASSYLIGHEQYF. CDR3 nucleotide sequence: TGTGCCAGCAGTTACCTCATTGGCCACGAGCAGTACTTC.

This clonotype showed up many times. V gene TRBV27 combines with J gene TRBJ2-1, with TRBD1 matching 9 bases. Germline V gene lookup returns CDR1 MNHEY and CDR2 SMNVEV (reference sequence). The junction had 12 bases not matched to a gene; V was cut back by 5 bases and J by 7 bases. The CDR3 sequence is 16 residues long. DNA of the CDR3: TGTGCCAGCAGTCCAGGGGCGAGACAGGGGGTAAATGAGCAGTTCTTC. It yields the protein CASSPGARQGVNEQFF.

This clonotype was observed a few times. The genes are TRBV21-1 and TRBJ2-7; the D call in the table, TRBD2, was not verified against the DNA. TRBV21-1 is an annotated pseudogene. The CDR3 covers 14 residues. CDR3 sequence reads: CASSKRRLAVGQYF. The CDR3 DNA follows: TGTGCCAGCAGCAAAAGGCGCCTAGCGGTAGGTCAGTACTTC.

Only a few counts were recorded for this clonotype. V usage is TRBV20-1 and J usage is TRBJ2-7; possibly TRBD1 for D (6 bases). The CDR3 spans 13 residues. Germline V lookup: CDR1 DFQATT, CDR2 SNEGSKA (reference sequence). Trimming took off 5 bases at V and 5 bases at J, with 16 bases between the two ends. DNA of the CDR3: TGCAGTGCTGGGGTGCAGGGGATCCACGAGCAGTACTTC. Its protein is CSAGVQGIHEQYF.

V is TRBV7-9 and J is TRBJ1-2, with 12 bases aligning to TRBD1. Looked up from germline, CDR1 is SEHNR and CDR2 is FQNEAQ (reference sequence). This CDR3 has 15 residues. V lost 4 bases, J lost 8 bases, and 8 bases stayed unmatched. The CDR3 region is CASSSPGQGAGGYTF. CDR3 coding DNA: TGTGCCAGCAGCTCCCCGGGACAGGGGGCCGGGGGCTACACCTTC.

The gene calls are TRBV7-9 and TRBJ2-7; no clear D gene. Trimming cost V 10 bases and J 0 bases, with 10 bases left between them. CDR1 and CDR2 (germline): SEHNR, FQNEAQ (reference sequence). This CDR3 comprises 12 residues. The CDR3 coding sequence is TGTGCCATCAGTTCCAGCTCCTACGAGCAGTACTTC. Amino acid sequence: CAISSSSYEQYF.

This clonotype turned up a few times. This sequence joins TRBV19 and TRBJ2-4; D is possibly TRBD2 (6 bases). CDR3 size: 14 residues. With 6 bases removed from V and 8 bases from J, the gap between germline ends came to 17 bases. Germline lookup yields CDR1 LNHDA and CDR2 SQIVND (reference sequence). The CDR3, as DNA: TGTGCCAGTAGGCGGGGCAGGGATGGGGACATTCAGTACTTC. It yields the protein CASRRGRDGDIQYF.

This clonotype was detected only a few times. The chain is built from TRBV7-2 and TRBJ2-7; no clear D gene. V was cut by 4 bases and J by 2 bases, with 15 bases left in between. The germline V gene has CDR1 SGHTA and CDR2 FQGNSA. The CDR3 is 15 residues long. The CDR3 sequence: CASSSPDLRTYEQYF. The CDR3 DNA sequence: TGTGCCAGCAGCTCCCCAGACTTGAGAACCTACGAGCAGTACTTC.

This clonotype was recorded a few times. The chain links TRBV6-5 to TRBJ1-5; D is ambiguous. V lost 6 bases, J lost 0 bases, and 9 bases lay in between. Germline CDR1 MNHEY, CDR2 SVGAGI. The CDR3 has 14 residues. The CDR3 bases are TGTGCCAGCAGGCCCTTTATTAGCAATCAGCCCCAGCATTTT. Translation: CASRPFISNQPQHF.

The rearrangement joins TRBV12-3 or TRBV12-4 to TRBJ2-2; D is perhaps TRBD2 (5 bases). The CDR3 is made up of 15 amino acids. Deletions cut 7 bases from V and 6 bases from J, with 18 bases between. Here the CDR3 reads CASISGPLASGELFF. The CDR3 DNA follows: TGTGCCAGCATCTCTGGTCCCCTAGCCTCCGGGGAGCTGTTTTTT.

This clonotype came up a few times. The J gene is TRBJ2-7, the V gene TRBV3-1; 7 bases line up with TRBD1. Germline CDR1 and CDR2: LGHDT and YNNKEL (reference sequence). This CDR3 comprises 14 residues. V shed 3 bases, J shed 4 bases, and the junction held 6 bases outside the gene matches. This chain's CDR3 is CASSQPGQTYEQYF. The CDR3 nucleotides read TGTGCCAGCAGCCAGCCGGGACAGACGTACGAGCAGTACTTC.

The chain joins TRBV3-1 to TRBJ1-2; D might be TRBD1 (5 bases). This CDR3 spans 13 amino acids. The V gene lost 0 bases and the J gene lost 8 bases, with 10 bases spanning the gap. The germline V gene encodes CDR1 LGHDT and CDR2 YNNKEL (reference sequence). The CDR3 nucleotides read TGTGCCAGCAGCCAAGAAGGGCAGGGCGGCTACACCTTC. Protein: CASSQEGQGGYTF.

This clonotype has more than one count but fewer than ten. V is TRBV9 and J is TRBJ2-7, with a possible D match to TRBD1 (6 bases). Germline V gene sequence: CDR1 SGDLS, CDR2 YYNGEE. Trimming stripped 3 bases from V and 1 base from J, with 11 bases between. This CDR3 contains 14 residues. CDR3: CASSATGQSYEQYF. The CDR3 DNA reads as TGTGCCAGCAGCGCCACAGGACAGTCCTACGAGCAGTACTTC.

There are a few counts of this clonotype. V gene TRBV11-2 combines with J gene TRBJ1-1; D remains ambiguous. The CDR3 extends over 15 amino acids. Between the trimmed V and J ends, which lost 5 bases and 1 base, there was a span of 14 bases. The V gene's germline CDR1 is SGHAT and CDR2 FQNNGV. DNA for the CDR3: TGTGCCAGCAGCCAGTGGACGGATTCGAACACTGAAGCTTTCTTT. Its translation: CASSQWTDSNTEAFF.